These 18 T cell receptor beta chains were all obtained from the same sample, sequenced in a study of vaccination and CD4 T cells after COVID-19. The antigens for these receptors are not known. Noted treatment: approximately 10-day PBMC culture with coronavirus spike peptide pools or control peptides (ViraFEST assay). Sequencing of DNA taken from cultured CD4+ T cells relied on the Oncomine TCR Beta short-read assay. TCRdb ran MiXCR on the PCR reads and lists one entry per CDR3 protein. The sample comprises some 16,000 distinct CDR3 sequences, around 46% of which are singletons, and about 6.5% rests with the top ten. The input for sequencing was CD4+ T cells from blood, cultured in vitro, taken after SARS-CoV-2 vaccination. Source of these receptors: a human donor who had recovered from COVID-19.

V usage is TRBV27 and J usage is TRBJ2-6; 12 positions match TRBD2. With 5 bases clipped from V and 3 bases from J, the junction kept 5 bases outside the gene matches. Germline lookup yields CDR1 MNHEY and CDR2 SMNVEV (reference sequence). This CDR3 is 17 amino acids long. In DNA, the CDR3 is TGTGCCAGCAGTGCACTAGCGGGAGGCGTTGGGGCCAACGTCCTGACTTTC. Protein sequence: CASSALAGGVGANVLTF. The variable domain in full, completed from reference TRBV27 and TRBJ2-6, reads EAQVTQNPRYLITVTGKKLTVTCSQNMNHEYMSWYRQDPGLGLRQIYYSMNVEVTDKGDVPEGYKVSRKEKRNFPLILESPSPNQTSLYFCASSALAGGVGANVLTFGAGSRLTVL.

V is TRBV27 and J is TRBJ1-5, with 8 bases aligning to TRBD1. The CDR3 is 12 residues long. Germline V CDR1 and CDR2: MNHEY, SMNVEV (reference sequence). Trimming took 8 bases from V and 6 from J; bases not matched to a gene: 3. CDR3 protein: CASGQGGQPQHF. The DNA for the CDR3 is TGTGCCAGCGGACAGGGAGGTCAGCCCCAGCATTTT.

This chain uses TRBV3-1 with TRBJ2-1; D may be TRBD1 or TRBD2 (5 bases each). Per the germline V gene, CDR1 is LGHDT and CDR2 is YNNKEL (reference sequence). The CDR3 is 15 amino acids. With 4 bases removed from V and 7 bases from J, the gap between germline ends came to 17 bases. The CDR3, as DNA: TGTGCCAGCAGCCTCTCTAGCAGCTGGGGGAATGAGCAGTTCTTC. This codes for CASSLSSSWGNEQFF.

The V gene is TRBV5-1, the J gene TRBJ1-3; the D gene is possibly TRBD1 (5 bases). The CDR3 length is 14 residues. V was shortened by 3 bases and J by 2 bases, with 9 bases between the two germline ends. Per the germline V gene, CDR1 is SGHRS and CDR2 is YFSETQ. The CDR3 bases are TGCGCCAGCAGCTCCGGGGGAGCTGGAAACACCATATATTTT. The encoded protein is CASSSGGAGNTIYF. The complete variable domain, with remaining parts taken from reference TRBV5-1 and TRBJ1-3, reads KAGVTQTPRYLIKTRGQQVTLSCSPISGHRSVSWYQQTPGQGLQFLFEYFSETQRNKGNFPGRFSGRQFSNSRSEMNVSTLELGDSALYLCASSSGGAGNTIYFGEGSWLTVV.

V is TRBV20-1 and J is TRBJ2-1; D gene unclear. In germline, CDR1 is DFQATT, CDR2 SNEGSKA (reference sequence). CDR3 length: 11 amino acids. With 0 bases removed from V and 4 bases from J, the gap between germline ends came to 1 base. This CDR3 reads CSAREYNEQFF. CDR3 bases: TGCAGTGCTAGAGAGTACAATGAGCAGTTCTTC.

V is TRBV7-9 and J is TRBJ1-1, with D unclear. The CDR3 is 12 amino acids. V gave up 7 bases and J gave up 10 bases, with 16 bases separating them. The V gene's germline CDR1 is SEHNR and CDR2 FQNEAQ (reference sequence). CDR3 loop: CASTLREVSAFF. CDR3 sequence (DNA): TGTGCCAGCACCCTTCGTGAGGTTTCAGCTTTCTTT.

J is TRBJ2-3 and V is TRBV10-3, with a weak D call TRBD1 (8 bases). The V gene's germline CDR1 is ENHRY and CDR2 SYGVKD. The V end was cut by 6 bases, the J end by 6 bases, with 16 bases between. This CDR3 contains 14 residues. CDR3: CAIRGDRGGDTQYF. The DNA for the CDR3 is TGTGCCATCAGGGGCGACAGGGGAGGGGATACGCAGTATTTT.

This clonotype appeared a few times. The V call is TRBV19, the J call TRBJ2-5, with 7 bases identical to TRBD2. CDR1 is LNHDA and CDR2 is SQIVND in the germline V gene (reference sequence). The CDR3 loop spans 17 amino acids. Trimming at V came to 6 bases and at J to 0 bases, leaving 13 bases not matched to a gene. The CDR3 coding sequence is TGTGCCAGTAGCCCCTCCGGGTCAGCGGGATACCAAGAGACCCAGTACTTC. Its protein is CASSPSGSAGYQETQYF.

J is TRBJ2-1 and V is TRBV20-1, with 8 bases lining up with TRBD1. The length of the CDR3 is 15 residues. Germline V gene lookup returns CDR1 DFQATT and CDR2 SNEGSKA (reference sequence). The V gene end was trimmed by 2 bases and the J gene end by 2 bases; junction bases not matched to a gene: 5. CDR3 region: CSARQGQGTYNEQFF. CDR3 sequence (DNA): TGCAGTGCTAGACAAGGACAGGGTACCTACAATGAGCAGTTCTTC.

The chain combines TRBV11-2 with TRBJ2-5, with TRBD2 as a possible D gene (7 bases). This CDR3 contains 15 residues. Germline V lookup: CDR1 SGHAT, CDR2 FQNNGV. The V end lost 7 bases, the J end lost 5 bases, and 20 bases lay between the germline ends. CDR3 sequence (DNA): TGTGCCAGCATCTATAATTCGGGGGGCTGGGAGACCCAGTACTTC. Translated, it gives CASIYNSGGWETQYF.

This clonotype was counted only a few times. This chain links TRBV7-3 with TRBJ2-3; D unclear. The V end lost 1 base, the J end lost 0 bases, and 5 bases lay between the germline ends. CDR1 and CDR2 from the germline V gene are SGHTA and FQGTGA. The CDR3 consists of 14 residues. The CDR3 here is CASSLSVSTDTQYF. The DNA of the CDR3 is TGTGCCAGCAGCTTAAGTGTGAGCACAGATACGCAGTATTTT.

J is TRBJ2-1 and V is TRBV6-1; tentative D call: TRBD2 (5 bases). This CDR3 contains 16 residues. The germline V gene encodes CDR1 MNHNS and CDR2 SASEGT. V dropped 0 bases and J dropped 6 bases, with 15 bases sitting between them. The CDR3 DNA is TGTGCCAGCAGTGAAGCAGACGGAGTTGGAGGCAATGAGCAGTTCTTC. It specifies CASSEADGVGGNEQFF.

The chain carries TRBV28 and TRBJ1-4; the D gene is possibly TRBD1 (5 bases). The CDR3 extends over 14 amino acids. Germline V gene data show CDR1 as MDHEN and CDR2 as SYDVKM. Trimming took off 3 bases at V and 7 bases at J, with 12 bases between the two ends. As DNA, the CDR3 is TGTGCCAGCAGTTTGGCAGGGCCAGCTGAAAAACTGTTTTTT. The encoded protein is CASSLAGPAEKLFF.

The chain has TRBV20-1 and TRBJ2-1; D is undetermined. The CDR3 covers 11 residues. Looked up from germline, CDR1 is DFQATT and CDR2 is SNEGSKA (reference sequence). V was trimmed by 2 bases and J by 3 bases, leaving 2 bases between them. The CDR3 bases are TGCAGTGCTAGAAACTACAATGAGCAGTTCTTC. It encodes CSARNYNEQFF.

The chain recombines TRBV20-1 with TRBJ2-7; a possible D gene is TRBD2 (6 bases). Germline V CDR1 and CDR2: DFQATT, SNEGSKA (reference sequence). The CDR3 sequence is 14 residues long. Trimming shortened V by 3 bases and J by 0 bases, and 12 bases separated the two germline ends. CDR3 region: CSASSGTLSYEQYF. In DNA, the CDR3 is TGCAGTGCTAGTTCGGGGACTCTCTCCTACGAGCAGTACTTC.

The chain carries TRBV5-1 and TRBJ2-5; D is perhaps TRBD1 (6 bases). The CDR3 is 12 residues long. V was pared by 7 bases and J by 4 bases, with 11 bases between. The V gene's germline CDR1 is SGHRS and CDR2 YFSETQ. In DNA, the CDR3 is TGCGCCAGCCGGGACAAACCAGAGACCCAGTACTTC. Its protein is CASRDKPETQYF.

This clonotype was detected once. The V and J genes are TRBV6-2 or TRBV6-3 and TRBJ2-1, with D uncertain. Germline V gene data show CDR1 as MNHEY and CDR2 as SVGEGT. CDR3 length equals 13 residues. Trimming cost V 7 bases and J 9 bases, with 16 bases left between them. Here the CDR3 DNA reads TGTGCCAGCAATTTAATGGGTTTAGGTGAGCAGTTCTTC. Translation: CASNLMGLGEQFF.

This clonotype was seen more than once but under ten times. The CDR3 loop is CASSTGQGYTGELFF. CDR3 nucleotide sequence: TGTGCCAGCAGCACAGGACAGGGGTACACCGGGGAGCTGTTTTTT. This chain links TRBV7-9 with TRBJ2-2; TRBD1 agrees at 9 bases. Per germline, CDR1 SEHNR and CDR2 FQNEAQ (reference sequence). This CDR3 is 15 amino acids long. Losses at the gene ends were 5 bases for V and 3 bases for J; bases not matched to a gene: 4.